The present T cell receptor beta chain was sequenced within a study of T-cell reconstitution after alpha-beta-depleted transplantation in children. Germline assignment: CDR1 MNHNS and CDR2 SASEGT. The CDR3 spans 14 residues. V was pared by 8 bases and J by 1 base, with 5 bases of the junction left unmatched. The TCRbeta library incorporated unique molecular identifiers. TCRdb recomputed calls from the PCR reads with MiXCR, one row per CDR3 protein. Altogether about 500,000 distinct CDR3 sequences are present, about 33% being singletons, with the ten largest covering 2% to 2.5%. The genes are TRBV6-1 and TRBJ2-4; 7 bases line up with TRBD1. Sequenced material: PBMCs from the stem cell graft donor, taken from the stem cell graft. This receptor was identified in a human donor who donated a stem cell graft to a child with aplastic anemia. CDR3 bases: TGTGCCAGCGGAGAGACAGGGGCCAAAAACATTCAGTACTTC. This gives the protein CASGETGAKNIQYF.